Listed below are T cell receptor beta chains from one sample, sequenced in a study of blood T cell repertoires in COVID-19. Only in-frame clones appear in the TCRdb table, and some are missing; sequencing was by immunoSEQ multiplex PCR. The data show approximately 68,000 clones, with around 85% seen just once and 3.5% to 5.5% held by the top ten. The sample was peripheral blood. The receptors originated from a man over 45 with active COVID-19. Each CDR3 is given with its conserved first and last residue. A D gene is named only where the DNA matches it firmly. Size is omitted from some rows. Given values are once, few, many or a class for expanded clones.

cdr3_length: 15; v_call: TRBV5-1; d_call: TRBD2; j_call: TRBJ2-1; clone_size: .; cdr3_aa: CASSLAAGRVNEQFF; cdr3_nt: TGCGCCAGCAGCTTGGCGGCAGGGAGGGTCAATGAGCAGTTCTTC
cdr3_length: 19; v_call: TRBV5-5; d_call: TRBD2; j_call: TRBJ2-3; clone_size: .; cdr3_aa: CASSLRGGGQAGGTDTQYF; cdr3_nt: TGTGCCAGCAGCTTGAGGGGTGGAGGGCAAGCGGGGGGCACAGATACGCAGTATTTT
cdr3_length: 13; v_call: TRBV29-1; d_call: .; j_call: TRBJ2-1; clone_size: .; cdr3_aa: CSVLTTPPGEQFF; cdr3_nt: TGCAGCGTTTTGACTACCCCCCCCGGGGAGCAGTTCTTC
cdr3_length: 14; v_call: TRBV5-1; d_call: .; j_call: TRBJ1-1; clone_size: .; cdr3_aa: CASSDEGRGTEAFF; cdr3_nt: TGCGCCAGCAGCGACGAAGGGAGGGGAACTGAAGCTTTCTTT
cdr3_length: 16; v_call: TRBV4-1; d_call: .; j_call: TRBJ2-7; clone_size: once; cdr3_aa: CASSQDPGGTSYEQYF; cdr3_nt: TGCGCCAGCAGCCAAGATCCCGGCGGCACCTCCTACGAGCAGTACTTC
cdr3_length: 18; v_call: TRBV6-1; d_call: TRBD1; j_call: TRBJ1-5; clone_size: once; cdr3_aa: CASSERDRAGYSNQPQHF; cdr3_nt: TGTGCCAGCAGTGAGAGAGACAGGGCTGGGTATAGCAATCAGCCCCAGCATTTT
cdr3_length: 14; v_call: TRBV5-4; d_call: TRBD2; j_call: TRBJ2-5; clone_size: .; cdr3_aa: CASSRVAGEETQYF; cdr3_nt: TGTGCCAGCAGCAGAGTAGCGGGGGAAGAGACCCAGTACTTC
cdr3_length: 15; v_call: TRBV7-3; d_call: TRBD2; j_call: TRBJ2-3; clone_size: .; cdr3_aa: CASSVAGVGTDTQYF; cdr3_nt: TGTGCCAGCAGCGTAGCGGGAGTCGGCACAGATACGCAGTATTTT
cdr3_length: 15; v_call: TRBV3-1/TRBV3-2; d_call: .; j_call: TRBJ2-7; clone_size: many; cdr3_aa: CASSSYLNPIYEQYF; cdr3_nt: TGTGCCAGCAGCTCGTACCTAAACCCCATCTACGAGCAGTACTTC
cdr3_length: 16; v_call: TRBV11-2; d_call: .; j_call: TRBJ1-2; clone_size: .; cdr3_aa: CASRLKSGPLSYGYTF; cdr3_nt: TGTGCCAGCAGATTGAAAAGTGGGCCTCTTTCCTATGGCTACACCTTC
cdr3_length: 12; v_call: TRBV12-3/TRBV12-4; d_call: .; j_call: TRBJ1-6; clone_size: once; cdr3_aa: CASGRYNSPLHF; cdr3_nt: TGTGCCAGCGGCAGATATAATTCACCCCTCCACTTT
cdr3_length: 14; v_call: TRBV6-5; d_call: .; j_call: TRBJ1-2; clone_size: once; cdr3_aa: CASSYQGYRSGYTF; cdr3_nt: TGTGCCAGCAGTTACCAGGGGTACAGGAGTGGCTACACCTTC
cdr3_length: 14; v_call: TRBV18; d_call: TRBD1; j_call: TRBJ2-5; clone_size: .; cdr3_aa: CASSPSAGGETQYF; cdr3_nt: TGTGCCAGCTCACCATCAGCAGGGGGAGAGACCCAGTACTTC
cdr3_length: 14; v_call: TRBV7-2; d_call: .; j_call: TRBJ2-3; clone_size: few; cdr3_aa: CASRLGLSTDTQYF; cdr3_nt: TGTGCCAGCAGGTTGGGACTCAGCACAGATACGCAGTATTTT
cdr3_length: 15; v_call: TRBV7-9; d_call: TRBD2; j_call: TRBJ2-7; clone_size: .; cdr3_aa: CASSLSGGTSYEQYF; cdr3_nt: TGTGCCAGCAGCTTGTCCGGGGGGACCTCCTACGAGCAGTACTTC
cdr3_length: 15; v_call: TRBV11-3; d_call: .; j_call: TRBJ2-3; clone_size: .; cdr3_aa: CASSLQGSGTDTQYF; cdr3_nt: TGTGCCAGCAGCTTACAGGGAAGTGGCACAGATACGCAGTATTTT
cdr3_length: 13; v_call: TRBV6-5; d_call: .; j_call: TRBJ1-1; clone_size: .; cdr3_aa: CASHYRMNTEAFF; cdr3_nt: TGTGCCAGTCACTACAGGATGAACACTGAAGCTTTCTTT
cdr3_length: 17; v_call: TRBV24-1; d_call: .; j_call: TRBJ2-1; clone_size: .; cdr3_aa: CATSDLRRGASYNEQFF; cdr3_nt: TGTGCCACCAGTGATTTGCGCCGGGGGGCCTCCTACAATGAGCAGTTCTTC
cdr3_length: 15; v_call: TRBV5-1; d_call: .; j_call: TRBJ1-1; clone_size: .; cdr3_aa: CASSFMPIRRTEAFF; cdr3_nt: TGCGCCAGCAGCTTCATGCCCATACGGCGGACTGAAGCTTTCTTT
cdr3_length: 14; v_call: TRBV5-1; d_call: TRBD2; j_call: TRBJ2-7; clone_size: once; cdr3_aa: CASSPNPGGGEQYF; cdr3_nt: TGCGCCAGCAGCCCAAACCCGGGAGGGGGGGAGCAGTACTTC
cdr3_length: 12; v_call: TRBV7-9; d_call: .; j_call: TRBJ1-1; clone_size: .; cdr3_aa: CASSLGTDEAFF; cdr3_nt: TGTGCCAGCAGTTTAGGGACTGATGAAGCTTTCTTT
cdr3_length: 17; v_call: TRBV5-4; d_call: TRBD1; j_call: TRBJ2-7; clone_size: .; cdr3_aa: CASSPETRGPNSYEQYF; cdr3_nt: TGTGCCAGCAGCCCAGAGACGAGGGGGCCGAACTCCTACGAGCAGTACTTC
cdr3_length: 16; v_call: TRBV18; d_call: TRBD1; j_call: TRBJ2-7; clone_size: once; cdr3_aa: CASSLPPDRGRREQYF; cdr3_nt: TGTGCCAGCTCACTACCTCCGGACAGGGGAAGGCGTGAGCAGTACTTC
cdr3_length: 12; v_call: TRBV29-1; d_call: .; j_call: TRBJ1-5; clone_size: .; cdr3_aa: CSVATAGQPQHF; cdr3_nt: TGCAGCGTTGCGACAGCTGGGCAGCCCCAGCATTTT
cdr3_length: 11; v_call: TRBV19; d_call: .; j_call: TRBJ1-4; clone_size: .; cdr3_aa: CASGDYEKLFF; cdr3_nt: TGTGCCAGTGGGGACTATGAAAAACTGTTTTTT
cdr3_length: 17; v_call: TRBV9; d_call: TRBD2; j_call: TRBJ2-7; clone_size: .; cdr3_aa: CASSVGTSAKMGHEQYF; cdr3_nt: TGTGCCAGCAGCGTCGGGACTAGCGCAAAGATGGGCCACGAGCAGTACTTC
cdr3_length: 16; v_call: TRBV7-2; d_call: TRBD2; j_call: TRBJ2-2; clone_size: .; cdr3_aa: CASSPVAGLNTGELFF; cdr3_nt: TGTGCCAGCAGCCCAGTAGCGGGCTTGAACACCGGGGAGCTGTTTTTT
cdr3_length: 17; v_call: TRBV3-1/TRBV3-2; d_call: .; j_call: TRBJ2-2; clone_size: .; cdr3_aa: CASSPHPATRVTGELFF; cdr3_nt: TGTGCCAGCAGCCCCCACCCGGCAACGAGGGTTACCGGGGAGCTGTTTTTT
cdr3_length: 14; v_call: TRBV7-9; d_call: TRBD1; j_call: TRBJ1-2; clone_size: .; cdr3_aa: CASSLAGQGFGYTF; cdr3_nt: TGTGCCAGCAGCTTAGCAGGACAGGGATTTGGCTACACCTTC
cdr3_length: 15; v_call: TRBV3-1/TRBV3-2; d_call: .; j_call: TRBJ2-5; clone_size: .; cdr3_aa: CASSIYLAHTETQYF; cdr3_nt: TGTGCCAGCAGCATCTACCTAGCACACACGGAGACCCAGTACTTC
cdr3_length: 17; v_call: TRBV7-2; d_call: TRBD1; j_call: TRBJ2-2; clone_size: .; cdr3_aa: CASSLTPQGAHTGELFF; cdr3_nt: TGTGCCAGCAGCTTGACGCCTCAGGGGGCGCACACCGGGGAGCTGTTTTTT
cdr3_length: 15; v_call: TRBV7-9; d_call: TRBD1; j_call: TRBJ1-5; clone_size: .; cdr3_aa: CASSVGTGIRQPQHF; cdr3_nt: TGTGCCAGCAGCGTGGGGACAGGGATAAGGCAGCCCCAGCATTTT
cdr3_length: 13; v_call: TRBV10-3; d_call: .; j_call: TRBJ1-1; clone_size: .; cdr3_aa: CAISKARDTEAFF; cdr3_nt: TGTGCCATCAGCAAAGCTCGGGACACTGAAGCTTTCTTT
cdr3_length: 13; v_call: TRBV12-5; d_call: .; j_call: TRBJ2-2; clone_size: .; cdr3_aa: CASGFSVPGELFF; cdr3_nt: TGTGCTAGTGGTTTTTCAGTTCCCGGGGAGCTGTTTTTT
cdr3_length: 15; v_call: TRBV12-5; d_call: .; j_call: TRBJ2-7; clone_size: .; cdr3_aa: CASGLVLGQLNEQYF; cdr3_nt: TGTGCTAGTGGTTTGGTACTAGGACAGCTCAACGAGCAGTACTTC
cdr3_length: 12; v_call: TRBV10-3; d_call: .; j_call: TRBJ2-1; clone_size: .; cdr3_aa: CAIKERENEQFF; cdr3_nt: TGTGCCATCAAGGAACGGGAGAATGAGCAGTTCTTC
cdr3_length: 15; v_call: TRBV9; d_call: TRBD1; j_call: TRBJ1-6; clone_size: .; cdr3_aa: CASSGGTGTNSPLHF; cdr3_nt: TGTGCCAGCAGTGGGGGGACAGGGACAAATTCACCCCTCCACTTT
cdr3_length: 14; v_call: TRBV6-5; d_call: TRBD1; j_call: TRBJ1-2; clone_size: .; cdr3_aa: CASIWTGGADGYTF; cdr3_nt: TGTGCCAGCATCTGGACAGGGGGCGCGGATGGCTACACCTTC
cdr3_length: 14; v_call: TRBV11-1; d_call: .; j_call: TRBJ2-7; clone_size: .; cdr3_aa: CASSLGGSAYEQYF; cdr3_nt: TGTGCCAGCAGCTTAGGAGGGAGTGCGTACGAGCAGTACTTC
cdr3_length: 16; v_call: TRBV7-8; d_call: .; j_call: TRBJ2-5; clone_size: .; cdr3_aa: CASSSTREYPQETQYF; cdr3_nt: TGTGCCAGCAGCTCCACACGGGAGTACCCCCAAGAGACCCAGTACTTC
cdr3_length: 15; v_call: TRBV5-1; d_call: .; j_call: TRBJ2-3; clone_size: .; cdr3_aa: CASSPRAGSTDTQYF; cdr3_nt: TGCGCCAGCAGCCCCCGAGCGGGCAGCACAGATACGCAGTATTTT
cdr3_length: 17; v_call: TRBV7-6; d_call: TRBD2; j_call: TRBJ2-2; clone_size: .; cdr3_aa: CASSLSGASGKTGELFF; cdr3_nt: TGTGCCAGCAGCTTATCAGGAGCTAGCGGGAAAACCGGGGAGCTGTTTTTT
cdr3_length: 14; v_call: TRBV18; d_call: TRBD2; j_call: TRBJ2-5; clone_size: .; cdr3_aa: CASSSNPGGETQYF; cdr3_nt: TGTGCCAGCTCATCGAATCCGGGGGGAGAGACCCAGTACTTC
cdr3_length: 14; v_call: TRBV3-1/TRBV3-2; d_call: .; j_call: TRBJ1-5; clone_size: .; cdr3_aa: CASSQGPKFQPQHF; cdr3_nt: TGTGCCAGCAGCCAGGGCCCTAAGTTCCAGCCCCAGCATTTT
cdr3_length: 16; v_call: TRBV5-5; d_call: .; j_call: TRBJ1-3; clone_size: once; cdr3_aa: CASLPGQPFSGNTIYF; cdr3_nt: TGTGCCAGCCTACCGGGACAACCTTTCTCTGGAAACACCATATATTTT
cdr3_length: 14; v_call: TRBV7-3; d_call: TRBD2; j_call: TRBJ2-1; clone_size: .; cdr3_aa: CASSSGTSGDRQFF; cdr3_nt: TGTGCCAGCAGCTCCGGGACTAGCGGGGACAGGCAGTTCTTC
cdr3_length: 16; v_call: TRBV6-2/TRBV6-3; d_call: .; j_call: TRBJ2-3; clone_size: .; cdr3_aa: CASSYPVQPGTDTQYF; cdr3_nt: TGTGCCAGCAGTTACCCAGTCCAACCCGGCACAGATACGCAGTATTTT
cdr3_length: 16; v_call: TRBV5-6; d_call: TRBD2; j_call: TRBJ2-1; clone_size: .; cdr3_aa: CASSHWTSGGRNEQFF; cdr3_nt: TGTGCCAGCAGCCATTGGACTAGCGGGGGGAGGAATGAGCAGTTCTTC
cdr3_length: 15; v_call: TRBV2; d_call: TRBD1; j_call: TRBJ1-1; clone_size: .; cdr3_aa: CASKGTGGPNTEAFF; cdr3_nt: TGTGCCAGCAAAGGGACAGGGGGACCGAACACTGAAGCTTTCTTT
cdr3_length: 16; v_call: TRBV6-5; d_call: TRBD1; j_call: TRBJ2-5; clone_size: .; cdr3_aa: CASSYSSGQGGETQYF; cdr3_nt: TGTGCCAGCAGCTACTCCTCGGGACAGGGAGGCGAGACCCAGTACTTC
cdr3_length: 14; v_call: TRBV5-6; d_call: .; j_call: TRBJ2-2; clone_size: .; cdr3_aa: CASSYGLDSGELFF; cdr3_nt: TGTGCCAGCAGCTACGGACTGGATTCCGGGGAGCTGTTTTTT
cdr3_length: 14; v_call: TRBV7-2; d_call: .; j_call: TRBJ2-5; clone_size: .; cdr3_aa: CASSERRSRETQYF; cdr3_nt: TGTGCCAGCAGCGAGCGACGCTCACGGGAGACCCAGTACTTC
cdr3_length: 16; v_call: TRBV27; d_call: TRBD2; j_call: TRBJ2-1; clone_size: .; cdr3_aa: CASSLLWSGAGNEQFF; cdr3_nt: TGTGCCAGCAGTTTACTTTGGAGCGGGGCTGGGAATGAGCAGTTCTTC
cdr3_length: 15; v_call: TRBV6-1; d_call: TRBD2; j_call: TRBJ2-7; clone_size: .; cdr3_aa: CASSEVSSGSYEQYF; cdr3_nt: TGTGCCAGCAGTGAAGTCTCTAGCGGGAGCTACGAGCAGTACTTC
cdr3_length: 15; v_call: TRBV5-1; d_call: .; j_call: TRBJ2-6; clone_size: .; cdr3_aa: CASSLGPSGANVLTF; cdr3_nt: TGCGCCAGCAGCTTGGGGCCGTCTGGGGCCAACGTCCTGACTTTC
cdr3_length: 16; v_call: TRBV12-5; d_call: .; j_call: TRBJ1-5; clone_size: .; cdr3_aa: CASGLGLPGGNQPQHF; cdr3_nt: TGTGCTAGTGGTCTCGGACTCCCCGGAGGCAATCAGCCCCAGCATTTT
cdr3_length: 15; v_call: TRBV5-6; d_call: .; j_call: TRBJ1-2; clone_size: .; cdr3_aa: CASSLGSGNSGGYTF; cdr3_nt: TGTGCCAGCAGCTTGGGATCAGGCAACTCGGGGGGCTACACCTTC
cdr3_length: 15; v_call: TRBV18; d_call: TRBD1; j_call: TRBJ1-1; clone_size: .; cdr3_aa: CASSSQGHPNTEAFF; cdr3_nt: TGTGCCAGCTCGTCACAGGGGCATCCGAACACTGAAGCTTTCTTT
cdr3_length: 14; v_call: TRBV7-8; d_call: .; j_call: TRBJ2-7; clone_size: .; cdr3_aa: CASSFSAGAYEQYF; cdr3_nt: TGTGCCAGCAGCTTTTCGGCAGGGGCCTACGAGCAGTACTTC
cdr3_length: 14; v_call: TRBV18; d_call: TRBD1; j_call: TRBJ2-7; clone_size: .; cdr3_aa: CASTPQGVPYEQYF; cdr3_nt: TGTGCCAGCACCCCACAGGGGGTCCCCTACGAGCAGTACTTC